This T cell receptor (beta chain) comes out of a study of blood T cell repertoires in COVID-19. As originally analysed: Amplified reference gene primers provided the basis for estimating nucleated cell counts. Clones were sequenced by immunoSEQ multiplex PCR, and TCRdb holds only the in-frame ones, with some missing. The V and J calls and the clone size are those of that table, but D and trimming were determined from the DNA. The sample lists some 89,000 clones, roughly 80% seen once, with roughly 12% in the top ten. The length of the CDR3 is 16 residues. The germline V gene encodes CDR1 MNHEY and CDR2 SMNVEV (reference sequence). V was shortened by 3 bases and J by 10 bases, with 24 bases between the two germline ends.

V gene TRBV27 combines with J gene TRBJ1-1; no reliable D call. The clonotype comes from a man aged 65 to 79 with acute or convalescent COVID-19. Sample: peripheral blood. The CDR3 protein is CASSFLGGGSGGRAFF. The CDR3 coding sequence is TGTGCCAGCAGTTTCCTAGGAGGAGGATCGGGAGGCCGAGCTTTCTTT.